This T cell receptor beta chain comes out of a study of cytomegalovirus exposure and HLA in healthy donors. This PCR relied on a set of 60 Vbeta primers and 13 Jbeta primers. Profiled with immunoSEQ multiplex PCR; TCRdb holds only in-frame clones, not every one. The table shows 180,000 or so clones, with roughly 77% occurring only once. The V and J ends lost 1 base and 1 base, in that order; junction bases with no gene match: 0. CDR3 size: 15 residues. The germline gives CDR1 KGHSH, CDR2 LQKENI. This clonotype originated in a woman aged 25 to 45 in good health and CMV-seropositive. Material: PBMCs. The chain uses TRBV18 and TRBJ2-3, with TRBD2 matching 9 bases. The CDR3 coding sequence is TGTGCCAGCTCACCACTAGCGGGGGGCACAGATACGCAGTATTTT. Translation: CASSPLAGGTDTQYF.